This T cell receptor (beta chain) came from a study of cytomegalovirus exposure and HLA in healthy donors. Notes on the study in general: Most TCR sequences were seen very rarely across donors, but some public TCRs occurred in many. As was reported, the HLA-A and HLA-B alleles of most subjects were accurately predicted from TCR beta sequences.

60 Vbeta and 13 Jbeta primers were used in PCR. Here immunoSEQ multiplex PCR was the method, and the copy in TCRdb shows in-frame clones only, minus some. The sample records over 200,000 clones, more than 75% being singletons. A word on this clone: Its specificity is unknown.

The CDR3 extends over 16 amino acids. Germline-derived CDR1 and CDR2 are SGHRS and YFSETQ. The ends lost 5 bases at V and 1 base at J; junction bases unmatched: 7. The chain recombines TRBV5-1 with TRBJ2-5; 11 positions agree with TRBD1. Sequenced input: PBMCs. The receptor's source is a human donor in good health. Here the CDR3 DNA reads TGCGCCAGCAGTTCCGGGACAGGGGGTACCCAAGAGACCCAGTACTTC. The encoded protein is CASSSGTGGTQETQYF.